A single sample gave rise to the 22 T cell receptor beta chains below, sequenced in a study of human T cells and chemical hapten exposure. MiXCR, applied by TCRdb to the RACE reads, yields one record per CDR3 protein. The sample includes 99,000 or so distinct CDR3 sequences, less than 45% of them seen just once. The sample's time point: patch test 3, about 24 weeks after DPC sensitization. Treatment reported: therapeutic diphenylcyclopropenone sensitization with weekly scalp DPC. Here the sequenced sample was whole blood, taken in connection with sensitization to the hapten diphenylcyclopropenone (DPC). The source of these receptors is a middle-aged man with alopecia areata. Some clones in this sample may be carry-over from other donors' samples.

In this sample, this clonotype turned up a few times. The rearrangement links TRBV7-2 to TRBJ2-7, with TRBD2 identical over 9 bases. CDR3 size: 18 residues. Germline trimming cut 0 bases from V and 2 bases from J; bases unmatched to any gene: 11. Germline CDR1 SGHTA, CDR2 FQGNSA. CDR3 in DNA: TGTGCCAGCAGCTTAGCGCCACCACTAGCGGGCAAAACCTACGAGCAGTACTTC. Translation gives CASSLAPPLAGKTYEQYF.

The rearrangement joins TRBV6-6 to TRBJ1-2; TRBD1 aligns across 7 bases. The CDR3 loop spans 15 amino acids. The germline V gene has CDR1 MNHNY and CDR2 SVGAGI (reference sequence). V trimming: 6 bases; J trimming: 3 bases; junction bases outside the gene matches: 10. The CDR3 DNA sequence: TGTGCCAGCAGCCTTCCAACCGGGACAGACTATGGCTACACCTTC. Translating gives CASSLPTGTDYGYTF.

This chain joins TRBV29-1 and TRBJ1-1; TRBD1 might be the D (5 bases). V was pared by 2 bases and J by 1 base, with 14 bases between. The CDR3 length is 15 residues. Germline V gives CDR1 SQVTM, CDR2 ANQGSEA. CDR3 coding DNA: TGCAGCGTTGAAAAAGGGAACAGGTGGAACACTGAAGCTTTCTTT. Amino acid sequence: CSVEKGNRWNTEAFF.

This clonotype was detected a few times. The V gene is TRBV27, the J gene TRBJ1-5; the D gene is possibly TRBD1 (6 bases). CDR1 and CDR2 from the germline V gene are MNHEY and SMNVEV (reference sequence). The V end lost 5 bases, the J end lost 7 bases, and 18 bases lay between the germline ends. This CDR3 contains 15 residues. DNA of the CDR3: TGTGCCAGCAGTCTTACAGGGCTCCAGGGGCAGCCCCAGCATTTT. Amino acid sequence: CASSLTGLQGQPQHF.

This chain joins TRBV6-2 or TRBV6-3 and TRBJ2-7; D perhaps matches TRBD2 (5 bases). Germline CDR1 is MNHEY and CDR2 is SVGEGT. This CDR3 spans 14 amino acids. V lost 5 bases to trimming and J lost 5 bases, with 16 bases between them. This chain's CDR3 is CASSLEGVRNEQYV. CDR3 sequence (DNA): TGTGCCAGCAGTCTCGAGGGAGTTCGTAACGAGCAGTACGTC.

V is TRBV6-5 and J is TRBJ2-1; the match to TRBD2 covers 14 bases. CDR1 is MNHEY, CDR2 SVGAGI, per germline. This CDR3 comprises 17 residues. V was pared by 5 bases and J by 6 bases, with 9 bases of the junction left unmatched. This chain's CDR3 is CASSTGLAGGRGNEQFF. The CDR3 coding sequence is TGTGCCAGCAGTACCGGACTAGCGGGAGGTAGGGGCAATGAGCAGTTCTTC.

This clonotype was counted only a few times. This chain uses TRBV28 with TRBJ1-5; 7 positions agree with TRBD1. This CDR3 has 15 amino acids. CDR1 and CDR2 (germline): MDHEN, SYDVKM. The V segment lost 4 bases and the J segment 0 bases; nucleotides outside the gene matches: 3. The CDR3 reads CASSWGTVSNQPQHF. CDR3 DNA: TGTGCCAGCAGTTGGGGGACAGTTAGCAATCAGCCCCAGCATTTT.

This chain links TRBV2 with TRBJ2-1, with D perhaps TRBD2 (6 bases). CDR1 and CDR2 (germline): SNHLY, FYNNEI. The ends were cut back, 9 bases at V and 8 bases at J, with 17 bases in the middle. The CDR3 contains 13 residues. CDR3 sequence reads: CASSRDSEDEQFF. Here the CDR3 DNA reads TGTGCCAGTTCACGGGACTCCGAGGATGAGCAGTTCTTC.

To note about this clonotype: At one boundary the junction diverges from the germline segment, which might be a read error. The rearrangement links TRBV10-3 to TRBJ2-7; no definite D call. CDR3 length: 13 residues. Germline loops: CDR1 ENHRY, CDR2 SYGVKD. The CDR3 reads CAIGDTRTYEQYF. CDR3 sequence (DNA): TGTGCCATCGGTGACACTCGCACCTACGAGCAGTACTTC.

This clonotype has just a few counts. The chain recombines TRBV6-4 with TRBJ2-2, with D tentatively TRBD1 (5 bases). The CDR3 covers 15 residues. The V gene lost 5 bases and the J gene lost 0 bases, with 10 bases spanning the gap. CDR1 and CDR2 from the germline V gene are MRHNA and SNTAGT. The CDR3 protein is CASSSTGSNTGELFF. The CDR3 nucleotides read TGTGCCAGCAGTAGTACAGGCTCGAACACCGGGGAGCTGTTTTTT.

This chain connects TRBV10-3 to TRBJ2-7; D gene ambiguous. V lost 3 bases and J 6 bases, leaving 15 bases between the germline ends. The CDR3 runs 14 residues. The germline V gene encodes CDR1 ENHRY and CDR2 SYGVKD. CDR3 loop: CAISDNVRLGEQYV. CDR3 nucleotides: TGTGCCATCAGTGATAACGTGAGGCTCGGCGAGCAGTACGTC.

The chain combines TRBV5-5 with TRBJ2-6; possibly TRBD1 for D (6 bases). Trimming removed 4 bases at V and 2 bases at J, with 13 bases between. The CDR3 has 16 amino acids. Per germline, CDR1 SGHKS and CDR2 YYEKEE (reference sequence). This chain's CDR3 is CASSPITGPGANVLTF. CDR3 DNA: TGTGCCAGCAGCCCAATTACAGGGCCTGGGGCCAACGTCCTGACTTTC.

This rearrangement joins TRBV2 to TRBJ2-1; D ambiguous. Germline lookup yields CDR1 SNHLY and CDR2 FYNNEI. V was cut by 4 bases and J by 4 bases, with 14 bases left in between. This CDR3 comprises 15 residues. CDR3 residues: CASSGQIGSYNEQFF. Here the CDR3 DNA reads TGTGCCAGCAGTGGGCAGATAGGATCTTACAATGAGCAGTTCTTC.

The V call is TRBV6-8, the J call TRBJ2-7, with D unresolved. V lost 4 bases and J 0 bases, leaving 4 bases between the germline ends. This CDR3 region has 12 residues. Looked up from germline, CDR1 is MNHGY and CDR2 is SAAAGT. CDR3 in amino acids: CASSSISYEQYF. In DNA form, the CDR3 reads TGTGCCAGCAGTTCCATCTCCTACGAGCAGTACTTC.

This chain joins TRBV2 and TRBJ2-2, with D maybe TRBD2 (7 bases). The CDR3 consists of 16 residues. The germline V and J ends were trimmed by 6 bases and 0 bases, with 14 bases remaining between them. The germline V gene encodes CDR1 SNHLY and CDR2 FYNNEI. This CDR3 is CASSQQGLSNTGELFF. The CDR3 DNA sequence: TGTGCCAGCAGCCAACAGGGACTATCGAACACCGGGGAGCTGTTTTTT. Supplemented by reference TRBV2 and TRBJ2-2, the full variable domain reads EPEVTQTPSHQVTQMGQEVILRCVPISNHLYFYWYRQILGQKVEFLVSFYNNEISEKSEIFDDQFSVERPDGSNFTLKIRSTKLEDSAMYFCASSQQGLSNTGELFFGEGSRLTVL.

V is TRBV7-9 and J is TRBJ2-2, with D unclear. CDR1 SEHNR and CDR2 FQNEAQ come from the germline V gene (reference sequence). The ends were cut back, 2 bases at V and 6 bases at J, with 10 bases in the middle. The CDR3 is made up of 14 amino acids. The CDR3 region is CASSLITPAGELFF. CDR3 sequence (DNA): TGTGCCAGCAGCTTAATTACTCCGGCCGGGGAGCTGTTTTTT. Supplemented by reference TRBV7-9 and TRBJ2-2, the full variable domain reads DTGVSQNPRHKITKRGQNVTFRCDPISEHNRLYWYRQTLGQGPEFLTYFQNEAQLEKSRLLSDRFSAERPKGSFSTLEIQRTEQGDSAMYLCASSLITPAGELFFGEGSRLTVL.

This clonotype was recorded a few times. The chain joins TRBV25-1 to TRBJ2-7; D may match TRBD1 or TRBD2 (5 bases each). This CDR3 is built from 11 residues. The V end lost 4 bases, the J end lost 6 bases, and 7 bases lay between the germline ends. Per germline, CDR1 MGHDK and CDR2 SYGVNS. The CDR3 DNA sequence: TGTGCCAGCAGTGCGGGACCCGAGCAGTACTTC. It yields the protein CASSAGPEQYF.

The genes are TRBV30 and TRBJ2-7, with unresolved D. Trimming left V 2 bases short and J 4 bases short, with 3 bases between. Germline values: CDR1 GTSNPN, CDR2 SVGIG (reference sequence). The length of the CDR3 is 10 residues. Here the CDR3 reads CAWSRYEQYF. The CDR3 nucleotides are TGTGCCTGGAGTAGATACGAGCAGTACTTC.

Only a few counts were recorded for this clonotype. V is TRBV11-2 and J is TRBJ2-5; D may match TRBD1 or TRBD2 (6 bases each). Germline CDR1 is SGHAT and CDR2 is FQNNGV. V was pared by 1 base and J by 4 bases, with 13 bases between. This CDR3 is built from 15 residues. This CDR3 reads CASSLVGGGRETQYF. In nucleotides, the CDR3 is TGTGCCAGCAGCTTAGTCGGAGGGGGGAGAGAGACCCAGTACTTC.

This clonotype was observed a few times. The CDR3 region is CASSLGTGGNQPQHF. The CDR3 DNA follows: TGTGCCAGCAGCTTAGGGACAGGGGGCAATCAGCCCCAGCATTTT. This sequence joins TRBV7-9 and TRBJ1-5; TRBD1 aligns across 9 bases. The germline V gene has CDR1 SEHNR and CDR2 FQNEAQ (reference sequence). The CDR3 is made up of 15 amino acids. Trimming cost V 1 base and J 2 bases; bases outside gene matches: 0.

V is TRBV7-2 and J is TRBJ1-1, with unresolved D. The germline V and J ends were trimmed by 5 bases and 0 bases, with 10 bases remaining between them. CDR1 is SGHTA and CDR2 is FQGNSA in the germline V gene. The CDR3 consists of 14 residues. CDR3 DNA sequence: TGTGCCAGCAGCCCCCACCAGTTGAACACTGAAGCTTTCTTT. Protein: CASSPHQLNTEAFF.

The J gene is TRBJ2-5, the V gene TRBV7-2; 14 bases fit TRBD2. V lost 1 base, J lost 4 bases, and 8 bases stayed unmatched. Germline-derived CDR1 and CDR2 are SGHTA and FQGNSA. This CDR3 comprises 18 residues. The CDR3, as DNA: TGTGCCAGCAGCTTAGTGAGACTAGCGGGAGGGCCTGGAGAGACCCAGTACTTC. Translated, it gives CASSLVRLAGGPGETQYF.